This TCR beta chain was captured in a study of blood T cell repertoires in COVID-19. Study-level information: Sites in the United States, Italy and Spain provided acute and convalescent COVID-19 samples. Nucleic acid was either cDNA or gDNA, and it came from T cells, B-cell-depleted T cells, or PBMCs.

In the original processing: Scientists estimated how many nucleated cells there were by amplifying reference gene primers. Clones were sequenced by immunoSEQ multiplex PCR, and TCRdb holds only the in-frame ones, with some missing. V, J and clone size reflect that table, while D and trimming were determined from the DNA. The table includes tens of thousands of clones, approximately 91% detected once. This CDR3 has 16 amino acids. CDR1 and CDR2 (germline): KGHSH, LQKENI. Trimming removed 3 bases from V and 3 bases from J, with 17 bases in between. The V gene is TRBV18, the J gene TRBJ1-1; TRBD1 might be the D (6 bases). The receptor's source is a man aged 45-60 years with active COVID-19. The sample was peripheral blood. The CDR3, as DNA: TGTGCCAGCTCACCCATCTACAGGGTCGGGGACACTGAAGCTTTCTTT. It encodes CASSPIYRVGDTEAFF.